This TCR beta chain was recovered during a study of blood T cell repertoires in COVID-19. Across about 22 US areas, participants ranged in age from about 18 to 89 years. The ends were cut back, 3 bases at V and 7 bases at J, with 16 bases in the middle. Per the germline V gene, CDR1 is GTSNPN and CDR2 is SVGIG (reference sequence). The CDR3 has 13 amino acids. Data came from immunoSEQ multiplex PCR; TCRdb stores just in-frame clones and leaves some out. This table holds fewer than 400,000 clones, about 86% found once. The sequence was collected from a woman in her forties or fifties who had recovered from COVID-19. V and J are TRBV30 and TRBJ2-7, with D perhaps TRBD2 (5 bases). Sequencing input: PBMCs or T cells enriched from blood (not recorded which). The CDR3 bases are TGTGCCTGGAGGGCACCCTTGCCGGGGGAGCAGTACTTC. It codes for CAWRAPLPGEQYF.